The T cell receptor (beta chain) described here comes from a study of CD8 T cells in Susac syndrome. The RNA input was roughly 0.45 to 1 ug, and it was reverse transcribed with random hexamers. immunoSEQ multiplex PCR amplified TCR beta CDR3 across 54 Vbeta, 13 Jbeta. TCRdb passed the immunoSEQ multiplex PCR reads through MiXCR, listing each CDR3 protein once. Among just over 150,000 distinct CDR3 sequences listed, less than 97% were seen once. This clonotype was picked up one time. This CDR3 contains 16 residues. The junction had 17 bases not matched to a gene; V was cut back by 10 bases and J by 6 bases. TEMRA cells were FACS-enriched, and CD8+ and CD4+ T cells were isolated negatively.

This sequence joins TRBV23-1 and TRBJ2-2; 7 bases are a match to TRBD2. Being an ORF, TRBV23-1 has a function that is uncertain. Material for sequencing was CD8+ T cells from PBMCs. This clonotype was obtained from a human donor with multiple sclerosis. The CDR3 loop is CATDWGGAIFAGELFF. CDR3 DNA: TGCGCCACCGATTGGGGAGGGGCGATATTCGCCGGGGAGCTGTTTTTT.